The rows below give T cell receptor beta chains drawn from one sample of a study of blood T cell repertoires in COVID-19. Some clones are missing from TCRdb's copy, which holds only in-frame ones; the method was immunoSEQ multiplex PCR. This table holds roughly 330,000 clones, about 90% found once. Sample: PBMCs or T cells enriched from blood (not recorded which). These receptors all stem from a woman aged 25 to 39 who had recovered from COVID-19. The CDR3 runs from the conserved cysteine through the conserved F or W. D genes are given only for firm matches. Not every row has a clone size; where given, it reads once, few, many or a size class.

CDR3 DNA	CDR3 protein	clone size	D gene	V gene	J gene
TGTGCCAGCAGTGGGGGGGAATCCTACGAGCAGTACTTC	CASSGGESYEQYF	once	.	TRBV2	TRBJ2-7
TGCGCCAGCAGCTCAGGGATCGGACTAGGGGCAGATACGCAGTATTTT	CASSSGIGLGADTQYF	.	TRBD2	TRBV5-1	TRBJ2-3
TGTGCCAGCAGCCCTCCGGGACAGGGCGCGAGGTTGGGTGAGCAGTACTTC	CASSPPGQGARLGEQYF	.	TRBD1	TRBV28	TRBJ2-7
TGTGCCAGCAGTCCCTCAGGGGTGACCGGGGAGCTGTTTTTT	CASSPSGVTGELFF	.	.	TRBV27	TRBJ2-2
TGTGCCAGCAGCCAAGATCCGGGGGTCACAGATACGCAGTATTTT	CASSQDPGVTDTQYF	.	.	TRBV4-2	TRBJ2-3
TGCGCCAGCAGCCGAGTCGACAGCCGCGTCGCAGATACGCAGTATTTT	CASSRVDSRVADTQYF	few	.	TRBV4-3	TRBJ2-3
TGTGCCAGCAGAACCTCGTCAGGGGGCTATGGCTACACCTTC	CASRTSSGGYGYTF	once	TRBD1	TRBV2	TRBJ1-2
TGTGCCAGTAGTACCAATACAGGGTACGAGCAGTACTTC	CASSTNTGYEQYF	.	.	TRBV19	TRBJ2-7
TGTGCCAGCAATTTAGGGGACAGGAGTAATGGCTACACCTTC	CASNLGDRSNGYTF	.	TRBD1	TRBV28	TRBJ1-2
TGTGCCAGCAGCTCCCTCCCCTTGACTCCCGAGAGCTATGGCTACACCTTC	CASSSLPLTPESYGYTF	.	.	TRBV7-9	TRBJ1-2
TGCGCCAGCAGCTCGGCACAGGGGTTTGGTAGTACTGAAGCTTTCTTT	CASSSAQGFGSTEAFF	once	TRBD1	TRBV5-1	TRBJ1-1
TGTGCCAGCCGCTTGGTGAGCGAGCAGTTCTTC	CASRLVSEQFF	.	.	TRBV7-9	TRBJ2-1
TGTGCCAGTAGTATAGGGGCGGGTTACGAGCAGTACTTC	CASSIGAGYEQYF	.	.	TRBV19	TRBJ2-7
TGTGCCAGCAGCTTACAGGGAGAGAGCACAGATACGCAGTATTTT	CASSLQGESTDTQYF	.	.	TRBV5-4	TRBJ2-3
TGTGCCATCCGGTCTATGAGCGGGGGGTTTAGCACAGATACGCAGTATTTT	CAIRSMSGGFSTDTQYF	.	TRBD2	TRBV10-3	TRBJ2-3
TGTGCCAGTAACAGGGCAGGGGCTGAAGCTTTCTTT	CASNRAGAEAFF	.	.	TRBV25-1	TRBJ1-1
TGTGCCAGCAGAAGGACAGGGGTCCCACCCGGGGAGCTGTTTTTT	CASRRTGVPPGELFF	.	TRBD1	TRBV28	TRBJ2-2
TGTGCCAGCAGTCCACTCCGGGACAGCCTAACTTATAGCAATCAGCCCCAGCATTTT	CASSPLRDSLTYSNQPQHF	.	TRBD1	TRBV6-2/TRBV6-3	TRBJ1-5
TGTGCCAGCAGCAAACCGACAGGGGCGAGACAGCCCCAGCATTTT	CASSKPTGARQPQHF	few	TRBD1	TRBV9	TRBJ1-5
TGTGCCAGCAGCTTTGGACTAGCGGGGGGGTTATACAATGAGCAGTTCTTC	CASSFGLAGGLYNEQFF	.	TRBD2	TRBV5-4	TRBJ2-1
TGCGCCAGCAGCCAAGATAGGTCGGGGGGCGGTTTCCAGCCCCAGCATTTT	CASSQDRSGGGFQPQHF	few	.	TRBV4-1	TRBJ1-5
TGTGCCAGCAGTGTCGCGCAGGGGACTGAAGCTTTCTTT	CASSVAQGTEAFF	.	.	TRBV2	TRBJ1-1
TGTGCCAGCAGCGTAGGCCACGCGTCAGGGGAACTTGAAGCTTTCTTT	CASSVGHASGELEAFF	.	.	TRBV9	TRBJ1-1
TGTGCCTGGAGTGGGACAAGAGATCAGCCCCAGCATTTT	CAWSGTRDQPQHF	.	.	TRBV30	TRBJ1-5
TGTGCCAGCAGCCCCGCAAAGGGACTAGCGGGGGGGCTGGACATTCAGTACTTC	CASSPAKGLAGGLDIQYF	.	TRBD2	TRBV9	TRBJ2-4
TGCAGCGTTGCCAGGTGGGGAGGGGTCGGCACTGAAGCTTTCTTT	CSVARWGGVGTEAFF	.	.	TRBV29-1	TRBJ1-1
TGTGCCAGTAGTATCTGGCGGGGGGCCGGCACAGATACGCAGTATTTT	CASSIWRGAGTDTQYF	.	TRBD2	TRBV19	TRBJ2-3
TGTGCCTGGGACAACCAGGGTACTGAAGCTTTCTTT	CAWDNQGTEAFF	.	.	TRBV30	TRBJ1-1
TGCGCCAGCAGCCAAGCTCGACAACCTGAAGCTTTCTTT	CASSQARQPEAFF	.	.	TRBV4-1	TRBJ1-1
TGTGCCAGTAGTATGCGAGGGGGCGCCGCGGGTGGACGAAATTCACCCCTCCACTTT	CASSMRGGAAGGRNSPLHF	.	TRBD1	TRBV19	TRBJ1-6
TGTGCCAGCAGCTTATCGACAGGGCCAGATACGCAGTATTTT	CASSLSTGPDTQYF	.	TRBD1	TRBV7-2	TRBJ2-3
TGTGCCATCAGAGGTGGACATCTCTACACCTTC	CAIRGGHLYTF	.	.	TRBV10-3	TRBJ1-2
TGTGCCAGCAGCTTAGGCGGACTCCAATATTCTTCCCTCCACTTT	CASSLGGLQYSSLHF	once	.	TRBV5-4	TRBJ1-6
TGTGCCAGCAGTCTCTCGGGGGACTATGGCTACACCTTC	CASSLSGDYGYTF	.	.	TRBV28	TRBJ1-2
TGTGCCAGCAGGGGGCCCTGGACAGGGCAAGAGACCCAGTACTTC	CASRGPWTGQETQYF	.	TRBD1	TRBV5-6	TRBJ2-5
TGCGCCAGCAGCCAAGATCTAGTACTAGCGGGGGGAGTTGAGCAGTTCTTC	CASSQDLVLAGGVEQFF	once	TRBD2	TRBV4-3	TRBJ2-1
TGCGCCAGCAGCCTCCGGGACAGGTCACCCTACGAGCAGTACTTC	CASSLRDRSPYEQYF	.	TRBD1	TRBV4-1	TRBJ2-7
TGTGCCATCAGCGGTGATCGTACAGGGGCTTACGAGCAGTACTTC	CAISGDRTGAYEQYF	.	TRBD1	TRBV10-3	TRBJ2-7
TGTGCCAGCAGTGAAGGGTTCAGGGGCTATGGCTACACCTTC	CASSEGFRGYGYTF	.	.	TRBV6-1	TRBJ1-2